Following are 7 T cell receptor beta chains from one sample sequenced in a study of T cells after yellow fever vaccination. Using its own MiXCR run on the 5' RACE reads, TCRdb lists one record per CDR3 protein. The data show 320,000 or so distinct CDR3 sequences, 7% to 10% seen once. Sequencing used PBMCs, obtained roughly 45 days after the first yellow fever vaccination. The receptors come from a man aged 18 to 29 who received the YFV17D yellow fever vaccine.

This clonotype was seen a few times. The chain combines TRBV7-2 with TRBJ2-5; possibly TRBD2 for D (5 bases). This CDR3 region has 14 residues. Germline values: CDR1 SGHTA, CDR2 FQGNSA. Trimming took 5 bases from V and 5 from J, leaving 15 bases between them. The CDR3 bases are TGTGCCAGCAGCCGAGACTACCTATTGGAGACCCAGTACTTC. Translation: CASSRDYLLETQYF.

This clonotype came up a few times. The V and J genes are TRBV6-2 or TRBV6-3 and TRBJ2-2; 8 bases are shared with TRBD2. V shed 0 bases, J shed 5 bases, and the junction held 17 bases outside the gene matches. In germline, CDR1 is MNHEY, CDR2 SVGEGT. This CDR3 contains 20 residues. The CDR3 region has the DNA TGTGCCAGCAGTTACTCGATGGGGGGTGGGTCTAGCGGGCCTACCGGGGAGCTGTTTTTT. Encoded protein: CASSYSMGGGSSGPTGELFF.

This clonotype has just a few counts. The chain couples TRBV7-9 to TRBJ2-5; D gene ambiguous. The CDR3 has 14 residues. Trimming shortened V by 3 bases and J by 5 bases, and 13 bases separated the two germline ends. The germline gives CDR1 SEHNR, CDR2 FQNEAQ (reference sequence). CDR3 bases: TGTGCCAGCAGCTTCGGCGGAAGCACGGAGACCCAGTACTTC. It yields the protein CASSFGGSTETQYF.

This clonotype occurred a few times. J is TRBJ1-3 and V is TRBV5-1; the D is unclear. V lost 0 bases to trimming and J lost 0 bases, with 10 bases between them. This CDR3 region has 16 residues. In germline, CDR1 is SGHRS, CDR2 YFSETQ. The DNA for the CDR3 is TGCGCCAGCAGCTTGGGGTACAGAGCCTCTGGAAACACCATATATTTT. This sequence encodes CASSLGYRASGNTIYF.

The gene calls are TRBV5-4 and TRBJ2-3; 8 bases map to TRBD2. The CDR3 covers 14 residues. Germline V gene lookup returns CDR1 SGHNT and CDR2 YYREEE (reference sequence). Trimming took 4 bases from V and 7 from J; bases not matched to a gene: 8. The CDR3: CASSIGGADNTQYF. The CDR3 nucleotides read TGTGCCAGCAGCATCGGGGGGGCAGACAATACGCAGTATTTT.

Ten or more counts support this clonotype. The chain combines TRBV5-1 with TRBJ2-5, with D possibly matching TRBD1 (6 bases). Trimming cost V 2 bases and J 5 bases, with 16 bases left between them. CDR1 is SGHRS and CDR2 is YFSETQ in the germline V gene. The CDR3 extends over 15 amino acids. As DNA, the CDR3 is TGCGCCAGCAGCTTTGGTACAGGGTTGGGGGAGACCCAGTACTTC. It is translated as CASSFGTGLGETQYF.

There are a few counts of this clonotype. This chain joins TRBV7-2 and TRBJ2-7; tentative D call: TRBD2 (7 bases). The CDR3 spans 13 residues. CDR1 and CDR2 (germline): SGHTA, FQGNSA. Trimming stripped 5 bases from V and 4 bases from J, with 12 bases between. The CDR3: CASSAEGGYEQYF. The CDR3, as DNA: TGTGCCAGCAGCGCGGAGGGGGGGTACGAGCAGTACTTC.